This T cell receptor (beta chain) was identified during a study of control samples from healthy donors and cancer patients. Libraries were prepared by immunoSEQ multiplex PCR; TCRdb keeps only in-frame clonotypes and omits some of them. The table shows around 30,000 clones, with approximately 93% occurring only once. Germline CDR1 and CDR2: LGHDT and YNNKEL (reference sequence). Trimming left V 3 bases short and J 11 bases short, with 17 bases between. This CDR3 is built from 15 residues. The sequencing input was PBMCs. V gene TRBV3-1 (or the pseudogene TRBV3-2) combines with J gene TRBJ1-6, with D maybe TRBD1 (6 bases). This TCR was sampled from a man aged 40-49 years with colorectal cancer. In DNA form, the CDR3 reads TGTGCCAGCAGCCAGGCGGCGGGACAAAGTCCACCCCTCCACTTT. Its translation is CASSQAAGQSPPLHF.